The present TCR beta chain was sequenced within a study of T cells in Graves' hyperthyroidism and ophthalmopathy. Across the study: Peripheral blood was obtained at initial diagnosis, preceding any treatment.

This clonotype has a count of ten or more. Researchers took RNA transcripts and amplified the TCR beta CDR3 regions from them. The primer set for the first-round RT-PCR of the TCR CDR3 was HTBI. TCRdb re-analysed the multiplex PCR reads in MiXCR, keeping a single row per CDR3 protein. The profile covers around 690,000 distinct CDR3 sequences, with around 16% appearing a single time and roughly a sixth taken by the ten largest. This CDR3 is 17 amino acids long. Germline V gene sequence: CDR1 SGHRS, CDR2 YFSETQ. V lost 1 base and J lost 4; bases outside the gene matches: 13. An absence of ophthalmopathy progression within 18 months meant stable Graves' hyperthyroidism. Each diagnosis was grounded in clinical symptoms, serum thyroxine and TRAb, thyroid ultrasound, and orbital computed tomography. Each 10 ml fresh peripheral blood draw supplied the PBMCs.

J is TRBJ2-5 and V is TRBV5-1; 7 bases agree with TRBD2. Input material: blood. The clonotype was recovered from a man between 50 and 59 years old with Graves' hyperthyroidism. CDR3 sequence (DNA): TGCGCCAGCAGCTTGAATGCGGGAGCTACGTCCGGAGAGACCCAGTACTTC. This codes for CASSLNAGATSGETQYF.